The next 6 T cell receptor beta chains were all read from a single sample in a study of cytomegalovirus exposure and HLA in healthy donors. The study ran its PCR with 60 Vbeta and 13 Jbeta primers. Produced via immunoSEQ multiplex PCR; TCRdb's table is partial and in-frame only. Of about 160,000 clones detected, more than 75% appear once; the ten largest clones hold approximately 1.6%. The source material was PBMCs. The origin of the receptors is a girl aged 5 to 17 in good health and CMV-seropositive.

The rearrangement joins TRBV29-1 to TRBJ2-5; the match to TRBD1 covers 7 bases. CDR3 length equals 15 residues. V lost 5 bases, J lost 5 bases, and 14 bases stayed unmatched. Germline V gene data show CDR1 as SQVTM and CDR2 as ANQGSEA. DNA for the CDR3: TGCAGCGTTAATCCCCCACAGGGGCTGTTTGAGACCCAGTACTTC. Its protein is CSVNPPQGLFETQYF.

CDR3 sequence: CASSPQGGAGYEQYF. CDR3 nucleotides: TGTGCCAGCTCACCACAGGGGGGGGCAGGGTACGAGCAGTACTTC. The chain carries TRBV18 and TRBJ2-7; possible D gene TRBD2, 7 bases. Trimming stripped 1 base from V and 4 bases from J, with 14 bases between. This CDR3 contains 15 residues. Germline V CDR1 and CDR2: KGHSH, LQKENI.

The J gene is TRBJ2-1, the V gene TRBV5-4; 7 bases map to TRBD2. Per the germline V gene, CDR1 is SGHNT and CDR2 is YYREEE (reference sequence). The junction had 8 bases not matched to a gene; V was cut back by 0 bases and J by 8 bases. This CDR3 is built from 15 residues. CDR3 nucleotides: TGTGCCAGCAGCTTGGTACTAGCGATCGAGGATGAGCAGTTCTTC. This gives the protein CASSLVLAIEDEQFF.

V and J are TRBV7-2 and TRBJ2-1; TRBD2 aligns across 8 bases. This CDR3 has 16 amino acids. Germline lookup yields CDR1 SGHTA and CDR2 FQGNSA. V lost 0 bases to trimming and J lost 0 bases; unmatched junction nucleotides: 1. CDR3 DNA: TGTGCCAGCAGCTTAGCCGGGAGGGTCTCCTACAATGAGCAGTTCTTC. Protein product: CASSLAGRVSYNEQFF.

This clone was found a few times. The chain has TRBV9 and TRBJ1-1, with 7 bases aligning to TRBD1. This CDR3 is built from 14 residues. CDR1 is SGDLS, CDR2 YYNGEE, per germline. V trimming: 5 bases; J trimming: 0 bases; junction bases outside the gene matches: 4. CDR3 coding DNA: TGTGCCAGCAGTACGACAGGGATGAACACTGAAGCTTTCTTT. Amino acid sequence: CASSTTGMNTEAFF.

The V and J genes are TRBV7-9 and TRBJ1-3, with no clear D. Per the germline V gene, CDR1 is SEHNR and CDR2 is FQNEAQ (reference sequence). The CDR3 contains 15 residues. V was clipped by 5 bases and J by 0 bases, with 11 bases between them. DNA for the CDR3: TGTGCCAGCAGCCCACGCGGAAGCTCTGGAAACACCATATATTTT. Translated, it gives CASSPRGSSGNTIYF.